The T cell receptor (beta chain) described here comes from a study of cytomegalovirus exposure and HLA in healthy donors. Whole-study context: Among around 180 million T cells, an earlier analysis found 117 million unique TCR beta sequences. Study outcomes and limitations: An apparent linkage of common viral pathogens to several of the most significant clusters emerged in a later analysis.

The PCR contained 60 Vbeta and 13 Jbeta primers. Some clones are missing from TCRdb's copy, which holds only in-frame ones; the method was immunoSEQ multiplex PCR. The table has fewer than 120,000 clones, around three quarters seen once; the top ten hold approximately 1.2%. The germline gives CDR1 WSHSY, CDR2 SAAADI. This CDR3 spans 14 amino acids. Trimming stripped 3 bases from V and 1 base from J, with 7 bases between. In the case of this clone: Its cognate antigen is unknown.

The sequenced sample consisted of PBMCs. The source is a woman between 25 and 40 years old in good health and CMV-seronegative. The chain couples TRBV10-2 to TRBJ1-5; a possible D gene is TRBD1 (5 bases). The CDR3 region is CASSDPGSNQPQHF. The CDR3 DNA reads as TGCGCCAGCAGTGACCCAGGGAGCAATCAGCCCCAGCATTTT.